Listed here are 23 T cell receptor beta chains from one sample, sequenced in a study of T cell repertoires in cytomegalovirus infection. TCRdb recomputed calls from the reads with MiXCR, one row per CDR3 protein. The sample contains around 190,000 distinct CDR3 sequences, approximately 14% of which appear only once. The material sequenced was PBMCs. These receptors were collected from a human donor in good health (CMV status not recorded). Some clones in this sample may be carry-over from other donors' samples.

This clonotype was counted many times. The chain links TRBV6-2 or TRBV6-3 to TRBJ2-2; perhaps TRBD2 as D (5 bases). With 6 bases removed from V and 2 bases from J, the gap between germline ends came to 10 bases. The CDR3 contains 14 residues. CDR1 and CDR2 from the germline V gene are MNHEY and SVGEGT. This CDR3 is CASRRTENTGELFF. In DNA, the CDR3 is TGTGCCAGCAGAAGGACTGAAAACACCGGGGAGCTGTTTTTT.

This clonotype was seen many times. This chain links TRBV5-1 with TRBJ2-1; 10 nucleotides line up with TRBD1. J was trimmed by 2 bases and V by 4 bases; bases with no gene match: 3. CDR1 is SGHRS, CDR2 YFSETQ, per germline. The CDR3 contains 15 residues. The DNA for the CDR3 is TGCGCCAGCAGCCTGGGGACAGGGGCCTACAATGAGCAGTTCTTC. Translation: CASSLGTGAYNEQFF.

This clonotype has a count of ten or more. V gene TRBV19 combines with J gene TRBJ2-1; 8 bases line up with TRBD2. The CDR3 sequence is 17 residues long. Germline loops: CDR1 LNHDA, CDR2 SQIVND (reference sequence). Trimming took 3 bases from V and 7 from J; bases not matched to a gene: 14. The CDR3 loop is CASSMLFKREFLNEQFF. The CDR3 coding sequence is TGTGCCAGTAGTATGCTCTTCAAGCGGGAGTTCCTTAATGAGCAGTTCTTC.

Concerning this clonotype itself: This CDR3 is missing its conserved last phenylalanine or tryptophan, likely due to a read error. The chain is built from TRBV29-1 and TRBJ2-1; no clear D gene. This CDR3 region has 12 residues. Trimming shortened V by 0 bases and J by 6 bases, and 6 bases separated the two germline ends. The germline CDR1 and CDR2 sequences are SQVTM and ANQGSEA. CDR3 DNA sequence: TGCAGCGTTGAAGATCGGAGCAATGAGCAGTTCTTG. Translating gives CSVEDRSNEQFL.

The genes are TRBV4-3 and TRBJ1-2; possible D gene TRBD1, 6 bases. V gave up 0 bases and J gave up 3 bases, with 14 bases separating them. Germline V CDR1 and CDR2: LGHNA, YSLEER. This CDR3 comprises 16 residues. The CDR3 sequence: CASSQDLQGQHYGYTF. DNA of the CDR3: TGCGCCAGCAGCCAAGATCTACAAGGACAGCACTATGGCTACACCTTC.

This chain connects TRBV20-1 to TRBJ1-2, with 10 nucleotides matching TRBD1. CDR3 size: 15 residues. The V gene end was trimmed by 6 bases and the J gene end by 4 bases; junction bases not matched to a gene: 11. From germline, CDR1 is DFQATT and CDR2 SNEGSKA (reference sequence). This CDR3 is CSALSRQGAFYGYTF. The CDR3 DNA sequence: TGCAGTGCCCTAAGTAGACAGGGGGCGTTCTATGGCTACACCTTC.

Points on this clonotype: This may arise from a read error, as a much more abundant clone is one base away. The rearrangement links TRBV7-8 to TRBJ2-1; D is undetermined. CDR1 is SGHVS and CDR2 is FQNEAQ in the germline V gene. This CDR3 spans 12 amino acids. This chain's CDR3 is CTSSLGEIEQFF. The DNA for the CDR3 is TGTACCAGCAGCTTAGGCGAAATTGAGCAGTTCTTC.

The table lists this clonotype with many counts. The genes are TRBV7-2 and TRBJ2-7; the match to TRBD2 covers 7 bases. J lost 4 bases, V lost 5 bases, and 8 bases had no gene match. CDR3 length: 14 residues. In germline, CDR1 is SGHTA, CDR2 FQGNSA. CDR3 protein: CASSHRDYNYEQYF. The CDR3 DNA reads as TGTGCCAGCAGCCACCGGGACTATAATTACGAGCAGTACTTC. Filled out from reference TRBV7-2 and TRBJ2-7, the complete variable domain reads GAGVSQSPSNKVTEKGKDVELRCDPISGHTALYWYRQSLGQGLEFLIYFQGNSAPDKSGLPSDRFSAERTGGSVSTLTIQRTQQEDSAVYLCASSHRDYNYEQYFGPGTRLTVT.

This clonotype came up many times. This chain connects TRBV7-2 to TRBJ1-2; D remains ambiguous. Per the germline V gene, CDR1 is SGHTA and CDR2 is FQGNSA. The CDR3 sequence is 13 residues long. Trimming removed 8 bases from V and 0 bases from J, with 10 bases in between. The CDR3 sequence is CASASTANYGYTF. CDR3 coding DNA: TGTGCCAGCGCGAGCACCGCTAACTATGGCTACACCTTC.

The V call is TRBV6-2 or TRBV6-3, the J call TRBJ2-3; either TRBD1 or TRBD2 may fit D (5 bases each). Germline V gene sequence: CDR1 MNHEY, CDR2 SVGEGT. This CDR3 has 14 amino acids. V gave up 11 bases and J gave up 3 bases, with 18 bases separating them. The CDR3 loop is CASGWGSQTDTQYF. As DNA, the CDR3 is TGTGCCTCCGGGTGGGGGAGTCAGACAGATACGCAGTATTTT.

This clonotype was found a few times. J is TRBJ2-1 and V is TRBV24-1, with a tentative D call TRBD2 (6 bases). This CDR3 comprises 16 residues. Germline loops: CDR1 KGHDR, CDR2 SFDVKD. Trimming shortened V by 1 base and J by 0 bases, and 9 bases separated the two germline ends. The CDR3 DNA sequence: TGTGCCACCAGTGATTTCTTCGGGAGCTCCTACAATGAGCAGTTCTTC. Translation: CATSDFFGSSYNEQFF.

The sample holds many counts of this clonotype. The chain employs TRBV6-5 and TRBJ1-5, with D unresolved. V lost 0 bases, J lost 3 bases, and 9 bases lay in between. Germline lookup yields CDR1 MNHEY and CDR2 SVGAGI. The CDR3 runs 15 residues. The CDR3 here is CASSYSWQNNQPQHF. CDR3 DNA sequence: TGTGCCAGCAGTTACTCCTGGCAGAACAATCAGCCCCAGCATTTT.

This clonotype occurred many times. The rearrangement joins TRBV7-9 to TRBJ2-1; 7 bases agree with TRBD1. The CDR3 is 14 amino acids. CDR1 and CDR2 (germline): SEHNR, FQNEAQ (reference sequence). V shed 4 bases, J shed 3 bases, and the junction held 3 bases outside the gene matches. The CDR3 bases are TGTGCCAGCAGCTACCGGGACAGCTACAATGAGCAGTTCTTC. This codes for CASSYRDSYNEQFF. The full variable domain, in which reference TRBV7-9 and TRBJ2-1 provide the parts outside the CDR3, is DTGVSQNPRHKITKRGQNVTFRCDPISEHNRLYWYRQTLGQGPEFLTYFQNEAQLEKSRLLSDRFSAERPKGSFSTLEIQRTEQGDSAMYLCASSYRDSYNEQFFGPGTRLTVL.

The CDR3 bases are TGCGCCAGCAGCCGCGGGGCAGGTGGGGAAAAACTGTTTTTT. This gives the protein CASSRGAGGEKLFF. The V gene is TRBV4-3, the J gene TRBJ1-4; D is perhaps TRBD1 (5 bases). This CDR3 contains 14 residues. The V gene lost 4 bases and the J gene lost 8 bases, with 14 bases spanning the gap. Germline CDR1 and CDR2: LGHNA and YSLEER.

This clonotype came up many times. CDR3: CAGKTGVGQPQHF. CDR3 in DNA: TGTGCCGGAAAAACAGGGGTTGGTCAGCCCCAGCATTTT. V gene TRBV6-2 or TRBV6-3 combines with J gene TRBJ1-5; 7 bases line up with TRBD1. J gave up 6 bases and V 11 bases, and 10 bases lay outside the gene matches. CDR1 MNHEY and CDR2 SVGEGT come from the germline V gene. The CDR3 length is 13 residues.

J is TRBJ2-7 and V is TRBV28, with 9 bases aligning to TRBD2. Losses at the gene ends were 5 bases for V and 9 bases for J; bases not matched to a gene: 17. This CDR3 has 16 amino acids. Germline CDR1 reads MDHEN; CDR2 reads SYDVKM. This chain's CDR3 is CASSPLPPSGVTRQYF. CDR3 sequence (DNA): TGTGCCAGCAGTCCACTCCCCCCTAGCGGGGTGACGAGGCAGTACTTC.

This clonotype was picked up a small number of times. The chain uses TRBV5-6 and TRBJ1-1, with 8 bases aligning to TRBD1. Germline V lookup: CDR1 SGHDT, CDR2 YYEEEE. This CDR3 contains 13 residues. J was trimmed by 4 bases and V by 3 bases; bases with no gene match: 2. The CDR3 here is CASSSTGGTEAFF. The CDR3 coding sequence is TGTGCCAGCAGCTCTACAGGGGGCACTGAAGCTTTCTTT.

The V and J genes are TRBV4-1 and TRBJ1-5; weak D call: TRBD1 (5 bases). CDR1 and CDR2 (germline): MGHRA, YSYEKL. The CDR3 length is 16 residues. The V and J ends lost 4 bases and 1 base respectively, with 14 bases between them. The CDR3 DNA reads as TGCGCCAGCAGCCGATCTATGGGGCAGAGCAATCAGCCCCAGCATTTT. Its protein product is CASSRSMGQSNQPQHF.

This clonotype appeared many times. The V and J genes are TRBV12-3 or TRBV12-4 and TRBJ2-4; TRBD2 matches at 8 bases. Unmatched junction bases numbered 3, after V lost 5 bases and J lost 3 bases. The CDR3 contains 14 residues. In DNA form, the CDR3 reads TGTGCCAGCAGTCCAACTAGCGGCAAAAACATTCAGTACTTC. It codes for CASSPTSGKNIQYF.

The J gene is TRBJ2-2, the V gene TRBV2, with 11 bases fitting TRBD2. Losses at the gene ends were 10 bases for V and 6 bases for J; bases not matched to a gene: 7. CDR3 length equals 14 residues. The V gene's germline CDR1 is SNHLY and CDR2 FYNNEI. The CDR3 protein is CANIELAGAGELFF. The CDR3 nucleotides read TGTGCCAACATTGAACTAGCGGGGGCCGGGGAGCTGTTTTTT.

J is TRBJ1-5 and V is TRBV25-1; D is uncertain. V was shortened by 4 bases and J by 3 bases, with 10 bases between the two germline ends. This CDR3 has 14 amino acids. From germline, CDR1 is MGHDK and CDR2 SYGVNS. As DNA, the CDR3 is TGTGCCAGCAGTGGGGAAGGCAACAATCAGCCCCAGCATTTT. Protein product: CASSGEGNNQPQHF.

This clonotype was counted at least ten times. The chain combines TRBV7-2 with TRBJ1-5, with no clear D. The CDR3 runs to 14 residues. With 5 bases removed from V and 5 bases from J, the gap between germline ends came to 13 bases. Germline V lookup: CDR1 SGHTA, CDR2 FQGNSA. CDR3 sequence (DNA): TGTGCCAGCAGCCTTGGACGGCGGGATCAGCCCCAGCATTTT. Translation gives CASSLGRRDQPQHF.

This clonotype occurred many times. This chain links TRBV7-8 with TRBJ1-1; 9 nucleotides agree with TRBD1. The CDR3 totals 17 residues. Looked up from germline, CDR1 is SGHVS and CDR2 is FQNEAQ. Trimming removed 2 bases from V and 0 bases from J; junction bases left unmatched: 7. The CDR3 is CASSLPLRTGVNTEAFF. Here the CDR3 DNA reads TGTGCCAGCAGCTTACCTCTTCGGACAGGGGTGAACACTGAAGCTTTCTTT.